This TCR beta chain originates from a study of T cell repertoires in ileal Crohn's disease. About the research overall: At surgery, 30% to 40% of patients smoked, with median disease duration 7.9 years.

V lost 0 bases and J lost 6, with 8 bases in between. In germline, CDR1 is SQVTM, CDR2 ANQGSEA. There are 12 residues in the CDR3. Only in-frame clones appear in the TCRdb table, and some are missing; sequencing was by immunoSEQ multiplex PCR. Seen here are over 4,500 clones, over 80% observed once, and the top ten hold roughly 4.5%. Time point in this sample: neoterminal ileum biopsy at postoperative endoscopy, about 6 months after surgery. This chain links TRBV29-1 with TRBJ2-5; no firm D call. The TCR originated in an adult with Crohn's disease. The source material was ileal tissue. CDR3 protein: CSVEEGVKTQYF. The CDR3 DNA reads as TGCAGCGTTGAAGAGGGCGTGAAGACCCAGTACTTC.